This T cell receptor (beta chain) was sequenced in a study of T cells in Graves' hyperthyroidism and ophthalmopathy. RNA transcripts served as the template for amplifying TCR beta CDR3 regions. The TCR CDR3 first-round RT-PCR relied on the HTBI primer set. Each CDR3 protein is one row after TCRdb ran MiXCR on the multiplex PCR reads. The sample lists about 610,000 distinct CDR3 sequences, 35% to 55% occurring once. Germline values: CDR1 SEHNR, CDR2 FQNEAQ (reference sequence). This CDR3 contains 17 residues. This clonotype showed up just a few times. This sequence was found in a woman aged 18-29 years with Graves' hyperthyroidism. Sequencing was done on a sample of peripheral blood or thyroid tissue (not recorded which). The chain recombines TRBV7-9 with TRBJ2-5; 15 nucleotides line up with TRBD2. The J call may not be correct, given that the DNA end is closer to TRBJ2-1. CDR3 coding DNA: TGTGCCAGCAGCTACCCGGGACTAGCGGGAGGAATTGGAGAGCAGTTCTTC. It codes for CASSYPGLAGGIGEQFF.